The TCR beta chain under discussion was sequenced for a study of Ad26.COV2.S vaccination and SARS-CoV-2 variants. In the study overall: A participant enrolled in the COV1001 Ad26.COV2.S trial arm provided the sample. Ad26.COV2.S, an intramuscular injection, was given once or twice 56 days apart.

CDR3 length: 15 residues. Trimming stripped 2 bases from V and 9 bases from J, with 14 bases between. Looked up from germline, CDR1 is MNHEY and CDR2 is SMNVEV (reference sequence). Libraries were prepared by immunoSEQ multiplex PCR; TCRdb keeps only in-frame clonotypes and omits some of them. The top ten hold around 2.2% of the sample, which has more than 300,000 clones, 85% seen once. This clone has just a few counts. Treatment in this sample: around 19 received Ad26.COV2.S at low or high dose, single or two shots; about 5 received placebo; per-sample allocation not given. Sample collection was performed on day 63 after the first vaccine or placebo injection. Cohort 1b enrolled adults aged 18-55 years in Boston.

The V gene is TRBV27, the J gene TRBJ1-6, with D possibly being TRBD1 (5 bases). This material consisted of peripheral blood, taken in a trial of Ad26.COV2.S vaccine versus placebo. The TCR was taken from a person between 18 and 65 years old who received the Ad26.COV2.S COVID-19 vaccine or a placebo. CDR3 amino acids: CASSLGGGWSSPLHF. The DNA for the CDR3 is TGTGCCAGCAGTTTAGGTGGGGGTTGGAGTTCACCCCTCCACTTT.